This is a list of T cell receptor beta chains from one sample in a study of blood T cell repertoires in COVID-19. Method: immunoSEQ multiplex PCR; TCRdb's copy keeps in-frame clones and lacks some. This table has hundreds of thousands of clones, about nine tenths appearing once. The specimen sequenced was PBMCs or T cells enriched from blood (not recorded which). Every receptor here comes from a man aged 35 to 55 who had recovered from COVID-19. The CDR3 runs from the conserved cysteine through the conserved F or W. A D gene is named only where the DNA matches it firmly. The listing skips clone size in some rows; elsewhere it reads once, few, many or a size class.

j_call,cdr3_length,v_call,clone_size,d_call,cdr3_aa,cdr3_nt
TRBJ2-1,18,TRBV4-1,-,TRBD2,CASSQGHRAGGPVDEQFF,TGCGCCAGCAGCCAAGGGCATAGGGCGGGAGGGCCTGTTGATGAGCAGTTCTTC
TRBJ1-2,15,TRBV2,-,TRBD1,CASSIQGRLGYGYTF,TGTGCCAGCAGTATACAGGGGAGGTTGGGCTATGGCTACACCTTC
TRBJ2-7,17,TRBV4-1,-,-,CASSQMGRGRKEAEQYF,TGCGCCAGCAGCCAAATGGGCCGGGGGAGGAAGGAGGCCGAGCAGTACTTC
TRBJ1-1,15,TRBV4-1,once,TRBD1,CASSHPGTGVTEAFF,TGCGCCAGCAGCCACCCCGGGACAGGGGTTACTGAAGCTTTCTTT
TRBJ1-3,12,TRBV6-5,-,-,CASWHSGNTIYF,TGTGCCAGTTGGCACTCTGGAAACACCATATATTTT
TRBJ2-3,13,TRBV7-2,-,TRBD2,CASRTGGADTQYF,TGTGCCAGCAGGACGGGGGGGGCAGATACGCAGTATTTT
TRBJ1-2,15,TRBV4-2,-,-,CASSQDQGQNYGYTF,TGTGCCAGCAGCCAAGATCAGGGGCAGAACTATGGCTACACCTTC
TRBJ1-1,17,TRBV5-1,-,TRBD1,CASSLQTYRGGGTEAFF,TGCGCCAGCAGCTTGCAGACTTACAGGGGTGGGGGCACTGAAGCTTTCTTT
TRBJ1-3,14,TRBV27,-,TRBD1,CASGATGGSDTIYF,TGTGCCAGCGGCGCGACAGGGGGCTCAGACACCATATATTTT
TRBJ1-3,14,TRBV7-9,-,TRBD1,CASRSGTDGNTIYF,TGTGCCAGCAGATCCGGGACAGATGGAAACACCATATATTTT
TRBJ2-3,15,TRBV2,-,TRBD2,CASSEQAGNTDTQYF,TGTGCCAGCAGCGAGCAAGCGGGAAACACAGATACGCAGTATTTT
TRBJ2-1,13,TRBV9,-,-,CASSIGSANEQFF,TGTGCCAGCAGCATAGGGAGCGCCAATGAGCAGTTCTTC
TRBJ1-1,16,TRBV4-3,few,-,CASSSQPLTGSTEAFF,TGCGCCAGCAGCTCCCAGCCCCTTACAGGGAGCACTGAAGCTTTCTTT
TRBJ2-5,13,TRBV7-9,-,-,CASSLDEGAAQYF,TGTGCCAGCAGCTTAGATGAAGGGGCGGCCCAGTACTTC
TRBJ1-6,19,TRBV2,-,TRBD1,CASSPGGLALRGHNSPLHF,TGTGCCAGCAGTCCAGGGGGACTGGCCCTACGGGGACATAATTCACCCCTCCACTTT
TRBJ2-7,13,TRBV10-3,few,-,CAISGQISYEQYF,TGTGCCATCAGTGGACAGATCTCCTACGAGCAGTACTTC
TRBJ1-6,14,TRBV10-3,-,-,CAISDPTVNSPLHF,TGTGCCATCAGTGATCCGACAGTTAATTCACCCCTCCACTTT
TRBJ2-7,14,TRBV4-2,-,-,CASSQRSSGYEQYF,TGTGCCAGCAGCCAACGGTCCTCGGGGTACGAGCAGTACTTC
TRBJ2-1,12,TRBV5-1,-,-,CASSLALNEQFF,TGCGCCAGCAGCTTGGCGTTAAATGAGCAGTTCTTC
TRBJ1-4,14,TRBV7-2,-,-,CASSFAGFNEKLFF,TGTGCCAGCAGCTTTGCGGGGTTCAATGAAAAACTGTTTTTT
TRBJ1-6,15,TRBV27,once,-,CASSRGGRPNSPLHF,TGTGCCAGCAGCCGGGGGGGACGGCCAAATTCACCCCTCCACTTT
TRBJ1-3,16,TRBV6-5,-,-,CASSYSEAGSGNTIYF,TGTGCCAGCAGTTACTCTGAGGCGGGCTCTGGAAACACCATATATTTT
TRBJ2-2,18,TRBV9,-,TRBD2,CASSVVTGGLAGTGELFF,TGTGCCAGCAGCGTAGTAACGGGGGGACTAGCGGGGACCGGGGAGCTGTTTTTT
TRBJ2-2,13,TRBV5-4,-,-,CASSGSNTGELFF,TGTGCCAGCAGCGGGAGTAACACCGGGGAGCTGTTTTTT
TRBJ1-6,15,TRBV27,-,-,CASSNTGGNNSPLHF,TGTGCCAGCAGTAACACGGGGGGAAATAATTCACCCCTCCACTTT
TRBJ2-2,16,TRBV13,-,TRBD1,CASSGDRAVNTGELFF,TGTGCCAGCAGCGGGGACAGGGCTGTGAACACCGGGGAGCTGTTTTTT
TRBJ2-7,15,TRBV5-4,-,-,CASSLIGVDYYEQYF,TGTGCCAGCAGCTTAATTGGAGTGGACTACTACGAGCAGTACTTC
TRBJ2-2,16,TRBV29-1,-,TRBD2,CSAARLAGVNAGELFF,TGCAGCGCTGCCCGGCTAGCGGGGGTGAACGCCGGGGAGCTGTTTTTT
TRBJ2-5,13,TRBV29-1,-,-,CSATSGNQETQYF,TGCAGCGCCACATCAGGGAACCAAGAGACCCAGTACTTC
TRBJ1-2,14,TRBV3-1/TRBV3-2,-,-,CASSQDSAAHGYTF,TGTGCCAGCAGCCAAGATAGCGCTGCCCATGGCTACACCTTC
TRBJ1-6,13,TRBV19,-,-,CASSAQGNSPLHF,TGTGCCAGTAGTGCCCAGGGGAATTCACCCCTCCACTTT
TRBJ2-1,18,TRBV27,-,TRBD2,CASSSPLVAGYSYNEQFF,TGTGCCAGCAGTTCCCCCCTAGTAGCGGGGTACTCCTACAATGAGCAGTTCTTC